The clone carrying this T cell receptor (beta chain) was seen just once. No antigen is known for it. Using its own MiXCR run on the reads, TCRdb lists one record per CDR3 protein. The top ten hold 48% of the sample, which has approximately 600,000 distinct CDR3 sequences, roughly 42% seen once. The sample belongs to a study of T cell repertoires in cytomegalovirus infection. About the study: TCR beta signatures that were public indicated CMV infection and matching HLA type. The study's findings and limits: The study identified carriers of CMV plus the relevant HLA from cumulative public TCR beta family frequency.

The ends were cut back, 2 bases at V and 0 bases at J, with 5 bases in the middle. Germline V gene data show CDR1 as DFQATT and CDR2 as SNEGSKA (reference sequence). The CDR3 totals 14 residues. The sequencing used cultured PBMCs, collected from culture after CMV antigen stimulation. The sequence came from a human donor in good health (CMV status not recorded). Some clones in this sample may be carry-over from other donors' samples. This rearrangement joins TRBV20-1 to TRBJ1-6; D gene ambiguous. CDR3 in amino acids: CSARLNSYNSPLHF. The CDR3 bases are TGCAGTGCTAGATTAAACTCCTATAATTCACCCCTCCACTTT.